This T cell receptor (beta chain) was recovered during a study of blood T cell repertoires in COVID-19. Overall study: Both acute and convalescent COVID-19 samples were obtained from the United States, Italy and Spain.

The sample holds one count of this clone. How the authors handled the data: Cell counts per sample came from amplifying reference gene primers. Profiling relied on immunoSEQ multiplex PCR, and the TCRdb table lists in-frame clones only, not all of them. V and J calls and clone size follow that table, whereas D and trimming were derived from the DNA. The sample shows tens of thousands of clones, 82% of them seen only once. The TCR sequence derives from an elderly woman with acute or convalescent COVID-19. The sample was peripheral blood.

The DNA for the CDR3 is TGTGCCAGTAGTATCTTCCTAGGGGATTCAGACTACGAGCAGTACTTC. This encodes CASSIFLGDSDYEQYF. V is TRBV19 and J is TRBJ2-7, with D tentatively TRBD1 (5 bases). The CDR3 totals 16 residues. CDR1 and CDR2 (germline): LNHDA, SQIVND (reference sequence). The ends were cut back, 3 bases at V and 3 bases at J, with 18 bases in the middle.